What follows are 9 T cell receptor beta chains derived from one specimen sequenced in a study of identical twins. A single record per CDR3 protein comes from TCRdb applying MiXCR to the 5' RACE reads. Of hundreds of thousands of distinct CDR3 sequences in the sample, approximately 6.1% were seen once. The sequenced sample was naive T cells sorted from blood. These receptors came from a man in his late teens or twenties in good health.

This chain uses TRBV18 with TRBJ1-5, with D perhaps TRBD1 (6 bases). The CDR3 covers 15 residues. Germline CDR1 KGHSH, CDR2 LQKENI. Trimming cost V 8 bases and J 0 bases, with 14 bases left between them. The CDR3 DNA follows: TGTGCCAGCAGCCGGACAGCGAATAGCAATCAGCCCCAGCATTTT. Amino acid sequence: CASSRTANSNQPQHF.

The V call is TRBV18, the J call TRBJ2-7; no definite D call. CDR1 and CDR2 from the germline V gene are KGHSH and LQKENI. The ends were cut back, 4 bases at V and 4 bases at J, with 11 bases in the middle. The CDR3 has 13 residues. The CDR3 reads CASSRAQVYEQYV. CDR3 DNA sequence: TGTGCCAGCTCACGGGCGCAGGTTTACGAGCAGTACGTC.

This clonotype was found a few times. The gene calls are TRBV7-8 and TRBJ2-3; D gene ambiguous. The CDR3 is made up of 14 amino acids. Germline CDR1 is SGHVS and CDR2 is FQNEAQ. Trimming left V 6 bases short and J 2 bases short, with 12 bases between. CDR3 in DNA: TGTGCCAGCAGTCGCCTGGCAATCACAGATACGCAGTATTTT. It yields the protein CASSRLAITDTQYF.

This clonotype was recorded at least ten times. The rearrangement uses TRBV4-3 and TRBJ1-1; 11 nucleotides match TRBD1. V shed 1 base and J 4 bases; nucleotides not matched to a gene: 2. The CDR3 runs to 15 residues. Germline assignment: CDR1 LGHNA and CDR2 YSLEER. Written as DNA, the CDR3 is TGCGCCAGCAGCCAAGCCGGGACAGGGGGCACTGAAGCTTTCTTT. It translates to CASSQAGTGGTEAFF.

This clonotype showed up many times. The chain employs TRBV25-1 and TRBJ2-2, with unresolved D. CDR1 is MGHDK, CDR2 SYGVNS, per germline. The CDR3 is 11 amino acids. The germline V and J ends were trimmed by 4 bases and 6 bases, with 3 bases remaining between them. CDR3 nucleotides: TGTGCCAGCAGTGTCCCCGGGGAGCTGTTTTTT. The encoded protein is CASSVPGELFF. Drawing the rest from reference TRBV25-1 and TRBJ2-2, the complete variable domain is EADIYQTPRYLVIGTGKKITLECSQTMGHDKMYWYQQDPGMELHLIHYSYGVNSTEKGDLSSESTVSRIRTEHFPLTLESARPSHTSQYLCASSVPGELFFGEGSRLTVL.

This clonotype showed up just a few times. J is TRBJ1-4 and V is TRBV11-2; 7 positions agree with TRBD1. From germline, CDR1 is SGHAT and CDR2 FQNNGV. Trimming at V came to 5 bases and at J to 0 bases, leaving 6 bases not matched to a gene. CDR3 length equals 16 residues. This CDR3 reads CASSTRQGPTNEKLFF. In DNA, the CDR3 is TGTGCCAGCAGCACGCGACAGGGACCAACTAATGAAAAACTGTTTTTT.

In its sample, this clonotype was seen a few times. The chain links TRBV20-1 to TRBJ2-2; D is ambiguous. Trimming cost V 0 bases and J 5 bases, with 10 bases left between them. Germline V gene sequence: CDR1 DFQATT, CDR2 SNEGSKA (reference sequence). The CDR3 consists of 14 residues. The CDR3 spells CSARDRRLTGELFF. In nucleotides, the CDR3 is TGCAGTGCTAGAGATCGAAGGCTTACCGGGGAGCTGTTTTTT.

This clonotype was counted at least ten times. Here the CDR3 DNA reads TGCAGTGCTAGTATTCCTCAGCGGGAGTACAATGAGCAGTTCTTC. Its protein is CSASIPQREYNEQFF. V and J are TRBV20-1 and TRBJ2-1; the match to TRBD2 covers 8 bases. Trimming removed 3 bases from V and 4 bases from J; junction bases left unmatched: 8. Germline V gene sequence: CDR1 DFQATT, CDR2 SNEGSKA (reference sequence). The CDR3 has 15 amino acids.

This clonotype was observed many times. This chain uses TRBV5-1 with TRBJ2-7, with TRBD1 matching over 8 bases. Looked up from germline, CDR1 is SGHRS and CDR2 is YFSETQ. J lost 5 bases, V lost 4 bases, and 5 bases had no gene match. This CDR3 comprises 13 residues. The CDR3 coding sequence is TGCGCCAGCAGCCCAGGACAGGGCCACGAGCAGTACGTC. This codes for CASSPGQGHEQYV.